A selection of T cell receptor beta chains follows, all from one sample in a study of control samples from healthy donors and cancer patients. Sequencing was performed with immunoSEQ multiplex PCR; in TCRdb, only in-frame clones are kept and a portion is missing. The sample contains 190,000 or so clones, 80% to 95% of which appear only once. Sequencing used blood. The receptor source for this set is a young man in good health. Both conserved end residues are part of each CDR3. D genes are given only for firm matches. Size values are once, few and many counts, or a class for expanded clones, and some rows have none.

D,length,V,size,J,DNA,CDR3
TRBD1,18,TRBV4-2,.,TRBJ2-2,TGTGCCAGCAGCAAAACCACCGGGACAGGGGGTCCGGCCGGGGAGCTGTTTTTT,CASSKTTGTGGPAGELFF
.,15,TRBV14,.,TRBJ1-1,TGTGCCAGCAGCCAAGACACAGTAGGAGGGACTGAAGCTTTCTTT,CASSQDTVGGTEAFF
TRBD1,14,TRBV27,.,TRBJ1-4,TGTGCCAGCAGAAGTGGACAGGGTGTAGGAAAACTGTTTTTT,CASRSGQGVGKLFF
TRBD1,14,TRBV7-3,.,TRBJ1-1,TGTGCCAGCAGCAGGACAGGAGGGGACACTGAAGCTTTCTTT,CASSRTGGDTEAFF
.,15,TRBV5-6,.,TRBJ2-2,TGTGCCAGCAGCTTGGCAAGGCCTAGCACCGGGGAGCTGTTTTTT,CASSLARPSTGELFF
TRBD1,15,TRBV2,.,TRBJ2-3,TGTGCCAGCAGTATATGGACAGGAAGCACAGATACGCAGTATTTT,CASSIWTGSTDTQYF
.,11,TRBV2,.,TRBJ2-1,TGTGCCAGCACCCAGAAGAATGAGCAGTTCTTC,CASTQKNEQFF
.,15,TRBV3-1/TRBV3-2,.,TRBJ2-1,TGTGCCAGCAGTCCACCAGAGGGATATTCCAATGAGCAGTTCTTC,CASSPPEGYSNEQFF
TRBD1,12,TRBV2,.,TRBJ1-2,TGTGCCAGCAGACGGACAGGGAATGGCTACACCTTC,CASRRTGNGYTF
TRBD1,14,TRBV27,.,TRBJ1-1,TGTGCCAGCGTCCCGACAGGGCCGGGAACTGAAGCTTTCTTT,CASVPTGPGTEAFF
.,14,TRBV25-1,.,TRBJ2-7,TGTGCCAGCAGGCCGTCAGGGAGCTCCTACGAGCAGTACTTC,CASRPSGSSYEQYF
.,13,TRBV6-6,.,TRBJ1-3,TGTGCCAGCAGTTACGACGGTGGAAACACCATATATTTT,CASSYDGGNTIYF
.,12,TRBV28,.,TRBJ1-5,TGTGCCAGCAGTTTACCCAATCAGCCCCAGCATTTT,CASSLPNQPQHF
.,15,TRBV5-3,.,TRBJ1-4,TGTGCCAGAAGCCCTAGGCAGGGGAGGGGTGAAAAACTGTTTTTT,CARSPRQGRGEKLFF
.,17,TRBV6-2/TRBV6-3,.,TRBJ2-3,TGTGCCAGCAGTTATCGTGACGGCCGACCCACCTCAGATACGCAGTATTTT,CASSYRDGRPTSDTQYF
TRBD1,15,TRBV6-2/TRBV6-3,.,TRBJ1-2,TGTGCCAGCAGTTACACAACGGGACAGAGAGATGGCTACACCTTC,CASSYTTGQRDGYTF
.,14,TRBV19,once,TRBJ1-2,TGTGCCAGTAGTAACCAGGTAACTGGCTATGGCTACACCTTC,CASSNQVTGYGYTF
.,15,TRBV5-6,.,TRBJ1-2,TGTGCCAGCAGATTCGGACAGAGCGGCCCCTATGGCTACACCTTC,CASRFGQSGPYGYTF
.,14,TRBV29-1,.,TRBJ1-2,TGCAGCGTTGTCTTAATGCAGGGGCACTATGGCTACACCTTC,CSVVLMQGHYGYTF
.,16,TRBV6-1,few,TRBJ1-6,TGTGCCAGCAGTGAAGGGGCTATAGGGGGAAATTCACCCCTCCACTTT,CASSEGAIGGNSPLHF
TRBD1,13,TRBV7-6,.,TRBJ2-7,TGTGCCAGCAGCCAGAAACGGGACAGCGAGCAGTACTTC,CASSQKRDSEQYF
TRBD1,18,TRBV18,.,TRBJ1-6,TGTGCCAGCTCACTAGGGACAGCAAGAGGTTCTAAAAATTCACCCCTCCACTTT,CASSLGTARGSKNSPLHF
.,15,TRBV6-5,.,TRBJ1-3,TGTGCCAGCAGTTACTCGAAAAGGGCTGGAAACACCATATATTTT,CASSYSKRAGNTIYF
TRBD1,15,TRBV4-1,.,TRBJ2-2,TGCGCCAGCAGCCAAGTAGGGCAGGGGGTTGGGGAGCTGTTTTTT,CASSQVGQGVGELFF
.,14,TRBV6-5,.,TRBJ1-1,TGTGCCAGCAAGGCAGGGATCATGAACACTGAAGCTTTCTTT,CASKAGIMNTEAFF
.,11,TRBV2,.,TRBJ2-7,TGTGCCAGCAGTGAAGGGGGCGAGCAGTACTTC,CASSEGGEQYF
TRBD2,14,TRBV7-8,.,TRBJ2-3,TGTCTTGACGCCCCACTAGCGGGGCGAGATACGCAGTATTTT,CLDAPLAGRDTQYF
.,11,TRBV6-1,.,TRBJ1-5,TGTGCCAGCAGTGAAGGAGAAACCCAGCATTTT,CASSEGETQHF
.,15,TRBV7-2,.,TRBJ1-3,TGTGCCAGCAGCGCCCAGGAACTTAAAGGAAACACCATATATTTT,CASSAQELKGNTIYF
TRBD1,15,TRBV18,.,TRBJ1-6,TGTGCCAGCTCATCCGACAGGGTGGACAATTCACCCCTCCACTTT,CASSSDRVDNSPLHF
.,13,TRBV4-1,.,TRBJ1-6,TGCGCCAGCAGCTCCAAAGGGGTCTCACCCCTCCACTTT,CASSSKGVSPLHF
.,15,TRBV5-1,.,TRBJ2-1,TGCGCCAGCAGCTTGGATGGGGTTAGAAACAATGAGCAGTTCTTC,CASSLDGVRNNEQFF
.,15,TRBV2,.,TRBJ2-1,TGTGCCAGCAGTGAAGCGGCGACGAATTACAATGAGCAGTTCTTC,CASSEAATNYNEQFF
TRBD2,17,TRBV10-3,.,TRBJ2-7,TGTGCCATCAGTGAGTCGGGACTTTCGGGGGGTAGTCGCGAGCAGTACTTC,CAISESGLSGGSREQYF
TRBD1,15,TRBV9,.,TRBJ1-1,TGTGCCAGCAGCGTAGAGGAACTCAGGGGGACTGAAGCTTTCTTT,CASSVEELRGTEAFF
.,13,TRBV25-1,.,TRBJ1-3,TGTGCCAGCGGGCAGGGTACGGGAAACACCATATATTTT,CASGQGTGNTIYF
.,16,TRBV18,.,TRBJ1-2,TGTGCCAGCTCACCACGCCCTGACGACTATAACTATGGCTACACCTTC,CASSPRPDDYNYGYTF
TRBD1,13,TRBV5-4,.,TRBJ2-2,TGTGCCAGCAGCCCGACAGGGGGCAGGGAGCTGTTTTTT,CASSPTGGRELFF
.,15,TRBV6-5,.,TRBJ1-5,TGTGCCAGCAGGAGTAGGGACGGTAGCAATCAGCCCCAGCATTTT,CASRSRDGSNQPQHF
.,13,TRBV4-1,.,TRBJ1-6,TGCGCCAGCAGCCACGGTGATGATTCACCCCTCCACTTT,CASSHGDDSPLHF
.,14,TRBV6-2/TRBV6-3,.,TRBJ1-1,TGTGCCAGCAGTTCGGGCGTGAAGAACACTGAAGCTTTCTTT,CASSSGVKNTEAFF
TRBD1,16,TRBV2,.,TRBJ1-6,TGTGCCAGCAGCGGGACGGGACAGGGGTTTAATTCACCCCTCCACTTT,CASSGTGQGFNSPLHF
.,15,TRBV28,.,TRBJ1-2,TGTGCCAGCAGCCCCCCCGGGACAAGGACCTATGGCTACACCTTC,CASSPPGTRTYGYTF
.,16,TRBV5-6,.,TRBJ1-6,TGTGCCAGCAGCTTGATGCTCGGCTCGGGAGGTTCACCCCTCCACTTT,CASSLMLGSGGSPLHF
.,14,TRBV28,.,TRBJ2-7,TGTGCCAGCAGTTTAAAAGGCAGTCCCTACGAGCAGTACTTC,CASSLKGSPYEQYF
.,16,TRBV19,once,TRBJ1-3,TGTGCCAGTAGTCCTGAAGGACGGTCCTCTGGAAACACCATATATTTT,CASSPEGRSSGNTIYF
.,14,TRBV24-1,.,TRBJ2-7,TGTGCCACCAGTGATTCTCAGGGGCACTACGAGCAGTACTTC,CATSDSQGHYEQYF
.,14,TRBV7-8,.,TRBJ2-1,TGTGCCAGCAGCTCCGGACTTCCCAACAGTGAGCAGTTCTTC,CASSSGLPNSEQFF
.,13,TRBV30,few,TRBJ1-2,TGTGCCTGGAGTGTATCGGCAGGGCGAGGCTACACCTTC,CAWSVSAGRGYTF
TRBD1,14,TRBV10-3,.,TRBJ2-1,TGTGCCATCAATCAAGGGACAGGCGATTATGAGCAGTTCTTC,CAINQGTGDYEQFF
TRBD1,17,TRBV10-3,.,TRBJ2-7,TGTGCCATCAGTGACTCACCGGGACAGGGGCACTCCTACGAGCAGTACTTC,CAISDSPGQGHSYEQYF
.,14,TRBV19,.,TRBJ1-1,TGTGCCAGTAGTATAAAAGCCGGGGGAACTGAAGCTTTCTTT,CASSIKAGGTEAFF